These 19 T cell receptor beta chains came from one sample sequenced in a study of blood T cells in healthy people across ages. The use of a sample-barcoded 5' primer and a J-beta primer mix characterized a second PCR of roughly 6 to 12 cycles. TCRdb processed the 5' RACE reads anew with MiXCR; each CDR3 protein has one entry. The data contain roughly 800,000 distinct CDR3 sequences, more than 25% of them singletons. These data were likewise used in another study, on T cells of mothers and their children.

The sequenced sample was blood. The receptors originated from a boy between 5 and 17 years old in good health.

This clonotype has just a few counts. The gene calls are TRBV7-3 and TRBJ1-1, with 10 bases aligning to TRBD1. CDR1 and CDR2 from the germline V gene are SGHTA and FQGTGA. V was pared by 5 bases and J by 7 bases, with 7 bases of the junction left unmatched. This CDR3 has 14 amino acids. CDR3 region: CASSRTGGSNEAFF. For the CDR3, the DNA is TGTGCCAGCAGCCGGACAGGGGGGTCCAATGAAGCTTTCTTT.

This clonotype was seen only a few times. CDR3 nucleotides: TGTGCCAGCAGCCAAGATCTGGGAGGGCTCCAGTACTTC. Its translation: CASSQDLGGLQYF. The rearrangement joins TRBV14 to TRBJ2-7; 7 bases match TRBD2. The length of the CDR3 is 13 residues. CDR1 and CDR2 (germline): SGHDN, FVKESK. After removal of 0 bases from V and 10 bases from J, the junction contained 6 bases not matched to a gene.

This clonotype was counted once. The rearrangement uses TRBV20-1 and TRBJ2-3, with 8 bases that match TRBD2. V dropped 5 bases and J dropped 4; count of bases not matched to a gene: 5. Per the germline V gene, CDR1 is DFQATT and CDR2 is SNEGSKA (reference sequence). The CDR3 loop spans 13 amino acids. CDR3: CSAGTSLADTQYF. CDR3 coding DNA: TGCAGTGCTGGGACTAGTTTGGCAGATACGCAGTATTTT.

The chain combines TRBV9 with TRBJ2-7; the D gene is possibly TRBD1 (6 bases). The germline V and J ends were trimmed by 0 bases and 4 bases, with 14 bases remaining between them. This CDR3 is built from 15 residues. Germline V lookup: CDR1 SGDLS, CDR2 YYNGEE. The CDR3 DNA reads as TGTGCCAGCAGCGTAGGCGAGGGGGAAAGTTACGAGCAGTACTTC. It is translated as CASSVGEGESYEQYF.

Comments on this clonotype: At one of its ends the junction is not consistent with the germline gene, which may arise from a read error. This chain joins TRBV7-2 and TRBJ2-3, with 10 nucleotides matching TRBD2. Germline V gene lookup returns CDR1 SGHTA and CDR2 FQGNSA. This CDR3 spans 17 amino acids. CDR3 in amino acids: CASSTGASGGRTDTQYF. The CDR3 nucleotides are TGCGCCAGCAGCACGGGGGCTAGCGGGGGACGCACAGATACGCAGTATTTT.

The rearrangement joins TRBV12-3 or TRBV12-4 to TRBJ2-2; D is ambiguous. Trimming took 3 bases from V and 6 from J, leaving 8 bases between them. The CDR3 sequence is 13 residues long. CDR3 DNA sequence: TGTGCCAGCAGTTTTGATGCGGCCGGGGAGCTGTTTTTT. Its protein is CASSFDAAGELFF.

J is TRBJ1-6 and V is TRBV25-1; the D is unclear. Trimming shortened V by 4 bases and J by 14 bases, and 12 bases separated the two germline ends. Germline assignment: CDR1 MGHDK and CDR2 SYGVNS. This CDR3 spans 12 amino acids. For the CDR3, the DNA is TGTGCCAGCAGTGGAGCCCATGGCACCCTCCACTTT. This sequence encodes CASSGAHGTLHF. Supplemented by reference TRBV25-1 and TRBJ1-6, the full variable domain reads EADIYQTPRYLVIGTGKKITLECSQTMGHDKMYWYQQDPGMELHLIHYSYGVNSTEKGDLSSESTVSRIRTEHFPLTLESARPSHTSQYLCASSGAHGTLHFGNGTRLTVT.

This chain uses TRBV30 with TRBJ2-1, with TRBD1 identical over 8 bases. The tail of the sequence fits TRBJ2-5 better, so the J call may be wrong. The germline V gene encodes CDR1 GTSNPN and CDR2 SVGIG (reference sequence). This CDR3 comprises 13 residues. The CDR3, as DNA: TGTGCCTGGAGGTTACAGGGGGGTAAGACCCAGTACTTC. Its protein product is CAWRLQGGKTQYF.

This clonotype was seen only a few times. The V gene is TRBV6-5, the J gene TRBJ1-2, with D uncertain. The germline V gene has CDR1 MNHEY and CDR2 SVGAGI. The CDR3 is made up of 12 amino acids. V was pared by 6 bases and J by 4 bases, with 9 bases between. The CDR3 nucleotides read TGTGCCAGCAGGCCGGTAGGCTATGGCTACACCTTC. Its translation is CASRPVGYGYTF.

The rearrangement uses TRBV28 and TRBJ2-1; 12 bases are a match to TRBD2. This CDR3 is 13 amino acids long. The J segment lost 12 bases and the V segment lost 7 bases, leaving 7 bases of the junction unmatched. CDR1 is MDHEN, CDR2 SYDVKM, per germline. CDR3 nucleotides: TGTGCCAGCAACCCTAGCGGGGGGGTCCGGCAGTTCTTC. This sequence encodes CASNPSGGVRQFF. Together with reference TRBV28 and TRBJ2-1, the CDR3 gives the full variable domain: DVKVTQSSRYLVKRTGEKVFLECVQDMDHENMFWYRQDPGLGLRLIYFSYDVKMKEKGDIPEGYSVSREKKERFSLILESASTNQTSMYLCASNPSGGVRQFFGPGTRLTVL.

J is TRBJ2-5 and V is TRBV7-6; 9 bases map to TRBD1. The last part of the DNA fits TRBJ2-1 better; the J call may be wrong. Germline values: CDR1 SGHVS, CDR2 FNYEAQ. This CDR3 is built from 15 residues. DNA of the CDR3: TGTGCCAGCAGCCACCGCAGGACAGGGGACCGCGAGCAGTTCTTC. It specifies CASSHRRTGDREQFF.

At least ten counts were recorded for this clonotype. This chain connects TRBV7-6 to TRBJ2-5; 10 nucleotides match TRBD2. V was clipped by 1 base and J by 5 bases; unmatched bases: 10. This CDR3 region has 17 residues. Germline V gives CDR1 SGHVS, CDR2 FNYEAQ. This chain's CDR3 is CASSLVSSGGAWETQYF. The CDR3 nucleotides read TGTGCCAGCAGCTTAGTCTCCAGCGGGGGGGCCTGGGAGACCCAGTACTTC.

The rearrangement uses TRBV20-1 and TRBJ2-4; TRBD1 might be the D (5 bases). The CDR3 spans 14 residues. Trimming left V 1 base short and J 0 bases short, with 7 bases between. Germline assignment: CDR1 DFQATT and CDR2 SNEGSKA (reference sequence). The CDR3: CSARVTGAKNIQYF. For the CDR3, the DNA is TGCAGTGCTAGAGTAACAGGAGCCAAAAACATTCAGTACTTC.

The CDR3 sequence: CASRPHATCEQYF. As DNA, the CDR3 is TGTGCCAGCAGGCCACATGCGACCTGCGAGCAGTACTTC. This chain links TRBV6-5 with TRBJ2-5; D not certain. The end of the DNA fits TRBJ2-7 better, so the J call may be wrong. Germline CDR1 reads MNHEY; CDR2 reads SVGAGI. This CDR3 has 13 residues.

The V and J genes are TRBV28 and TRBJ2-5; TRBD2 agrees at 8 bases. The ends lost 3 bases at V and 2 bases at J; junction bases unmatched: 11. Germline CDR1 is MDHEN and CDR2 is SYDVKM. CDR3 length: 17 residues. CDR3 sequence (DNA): TGTGCCAGCAGTTTGTCCTCAGCGGGGGATCTTCAAGAGACCCAGTACTTC. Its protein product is CASSLSSAGDLQETQYF.

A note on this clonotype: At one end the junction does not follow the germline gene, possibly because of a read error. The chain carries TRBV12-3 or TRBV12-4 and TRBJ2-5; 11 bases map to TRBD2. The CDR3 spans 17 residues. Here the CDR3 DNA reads TGTGCCAGCAGTTCACCATCCGGGACTAGCGGCCAAGGGACCCAGTACTTC. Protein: CASSSPSGTSGQGTQYF.

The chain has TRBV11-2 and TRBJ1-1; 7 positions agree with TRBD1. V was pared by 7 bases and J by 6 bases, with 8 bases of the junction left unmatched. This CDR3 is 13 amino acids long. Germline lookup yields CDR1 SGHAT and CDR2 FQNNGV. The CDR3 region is CASTQGGKAEAFF. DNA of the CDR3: TGTGCCAGCACCCAGGGGGGGAAGGCTGAAGCTTTCTTT.

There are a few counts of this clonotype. For the CDR3, the DNA is TGTGCCAGCAGTTTATATAGGGACAGGGGAAATGAGCAGTTCTTC. It yields the protein CASSLYRDRGNEQFF. The rearrangement joins TRBV12-3 or TRBV12-4 to TRBJ2-1; 10 positions agree with TRBD1. With V trimmed by 2 bases and J by 7 bases, 5 bases remained unmatched. The CDR3 spans 15 residues.

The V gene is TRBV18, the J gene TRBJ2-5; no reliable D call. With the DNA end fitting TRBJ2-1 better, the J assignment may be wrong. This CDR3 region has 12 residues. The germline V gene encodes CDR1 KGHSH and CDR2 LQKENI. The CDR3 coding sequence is TGTGCCAGCTCACCACCGGCCAATGAGCAGTTCTTC. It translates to CASSPPANEQFF.